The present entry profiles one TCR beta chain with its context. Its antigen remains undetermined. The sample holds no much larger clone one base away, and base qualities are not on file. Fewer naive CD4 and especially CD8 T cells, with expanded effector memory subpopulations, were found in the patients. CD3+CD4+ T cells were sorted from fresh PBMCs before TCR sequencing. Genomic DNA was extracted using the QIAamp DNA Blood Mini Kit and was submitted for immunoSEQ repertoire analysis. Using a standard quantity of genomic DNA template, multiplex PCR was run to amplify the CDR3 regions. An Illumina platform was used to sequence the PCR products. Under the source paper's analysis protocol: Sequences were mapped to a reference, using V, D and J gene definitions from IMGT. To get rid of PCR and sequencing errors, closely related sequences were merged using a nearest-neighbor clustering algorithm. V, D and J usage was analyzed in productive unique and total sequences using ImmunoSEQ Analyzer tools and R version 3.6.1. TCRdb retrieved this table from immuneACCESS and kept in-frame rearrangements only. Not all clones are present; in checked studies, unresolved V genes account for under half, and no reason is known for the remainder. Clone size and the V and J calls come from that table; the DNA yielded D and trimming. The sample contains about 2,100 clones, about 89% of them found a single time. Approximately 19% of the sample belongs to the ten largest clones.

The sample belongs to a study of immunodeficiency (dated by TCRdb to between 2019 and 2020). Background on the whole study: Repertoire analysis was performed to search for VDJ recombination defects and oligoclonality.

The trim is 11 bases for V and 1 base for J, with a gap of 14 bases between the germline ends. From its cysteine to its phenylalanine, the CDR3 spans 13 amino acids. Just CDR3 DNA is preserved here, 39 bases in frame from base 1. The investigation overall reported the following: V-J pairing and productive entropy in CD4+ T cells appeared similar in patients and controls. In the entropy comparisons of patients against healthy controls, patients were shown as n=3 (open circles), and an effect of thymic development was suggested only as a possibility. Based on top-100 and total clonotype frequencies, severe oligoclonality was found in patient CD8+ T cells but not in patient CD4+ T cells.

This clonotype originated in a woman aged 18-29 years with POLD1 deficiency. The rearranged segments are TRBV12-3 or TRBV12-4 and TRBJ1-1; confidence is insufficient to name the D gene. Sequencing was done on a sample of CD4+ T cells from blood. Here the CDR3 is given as CAVVNGENTEAFF. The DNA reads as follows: TGTGCCGTGGTTAACGGGGAGAACACTGAAGCTTTCTTT.